This T cell receptor beta chain derives from a study of blood T cell repertoires in COVID-19. Background on the study: PBMCs, B-cell-depleted T cells, or T cells provided the cDNA or gDNA that made up the material.

The germline CDR1 and CDR2 sequences are MDHEN and SYDVKM. This CDR3 comprises 15 residues. The V end lost 3 bases, the J end lost 4 bases, and 15 bases lay between the germline ends. Clones were sequenced by immunoSEQ multiplex PCR, and TCRdb holds only the in-frame ones, with some missing. The sample holds more than 200,000 clones; around nine tenths are singletons and the top ten take roughly 4.9%. The chain joins TRBV28 to TRBJ2-5; tentatively, D is TRBD1 (6 bases). This sequence was found in a woman in her sixties with COVID-19, enrolled during active disease. What was sequenced was peripheral blood. The CDR3 nucleotides read TGTGCCAGCAGTTTTGATACAGGGTACGGAGAGACCCAGTACTTC. Its translation is CASSFDTGYGETQYF.